One sample yielded the 3 T cell receptor beta chains listed below, sequenced in a study of T-cell reconstitution after alpha-beta-depleted transplantation in children. TCRbeta library construction was performed incorporating unique molecular identifiers. From the PCR reads, TCRdb called clonotypes with MiXCR, one entry per CDR3 protein. This table has about 610,000 distinct CDR3 sequences, about 11% appearing once. Specimen: PBMCs from the stem cell graft donor, collected from the stem cell graft. These receptors came from a human donor who donated a stem cell graft to a child with acute myeloid leukemia.

The chain combines TRBV20-1 with TRBJ2-5, with D maybe TRBD2 (5 bases). This CDR3 is 13 amino acids long. Germline assignment: CDR1 DFQATT and CDR2 SNEGSKA (reference sequence). V dropped 3 bases and J dropped 5 bases, with 13 bases sitting between them. CDR3 residues: CSARDWGKETQYF. In DNA form, the CDR3 reads TGCAGTGCTAGGGACTGGGGTAAGGAGACCCAGTACTTC.

Ten or more counts support this clonotype. The chain carries TRBV4-2 and TRBJ2-7; 8 bases agree with TRBD2. The ends lost 1 base at V and 0 bases at J; junction bases unmatched: 5. Germline-derived CDR1 and CDR2 are LGHNA and YNFKEQ. This CDR3 comprises 16 residues. The CDR3 nucleotides are TGTGCCAGCAGCCAAGTTCCACGGGAGGGCTCCTACGAGCAGTACTTC. Encoded protein: CASSQVPREGSYEQYF.

This clonotype turned up a few times. This sequence joins TRBV30 and TRBJ2-1; no clear D. The CDR3 totals 17 residues. Trimming left V 0 bases short and J 0 bases short, with 15 bases between. CDR1 is GTSNPN and CDR2 is SVGIG in the germline V gene (reference sequence). In nucleotides, the CDR3 is TGTGCCTGGAGTGTACGGGCTTTCTCGAGCTCCTACAATGAGCAGTTCTTC. This translates into CAWSVRAFSSSYNEQFF.